The entry that follows covers one T cell receptor (beta chain) sequence. The CDR3 covers 17 residues. The V gene end was trimmed by 0 bases and the J gene end by 5 bases; junction bases not matched to a gene: 8. Germline-derived CDR1 and CDR2 are MGHRA and YSYEKL. The record originates from a study of blood T cells in healthy people across ages. The authors ran a second PCR of roughly 6 to 12 cycles using a sample-barcoded 5' primer and a J-beta primer mix. A single record per CDR3 protein comes from TCRdb applying MiXCR to the 5' RACE reads. Among 1.5 million to 1.9 million distinct CDR3 sequences listed, 40% to 45% were seen once.

The specimen sequenced was blood. The genes are TRBV4-1 and TRBJ2-3; 10 bases match TRBD2. The receptor was isolated from a woman aged 18-29 years in good health. The CDR3, as DNA: TGCGCCAGCAGCCAAGAGCCTAGCGGGGGAAGTGGAGATACGCAGTATTTT. Encoded protein: CASSQEPSGGSGDTQYF.